Listed below are T cell receptor beta chains from one sample, sequenced in a study of blood T cell repertoires in COVID-19. TCRdb's copy holds only in-frame clones and misses some; the assay was immunoSEQ multiplex PCR. The sample contains some 200,000 clones, around four fifths of which appear only once. The specimen sequenced was peripheral blood. These receptors all stem from a young man with active or convalescent COVID-19. The CDR3 runs from the conserved cysteine through the conserved F or W. The D gene is left open where the match is weak. Clone size is shown for a subset of rows, as once, few, many or a class of expanded clone.

j_call clone_size d_call v_call cdr3_nt cdr3_aa
TRBJ1-1 once TRBD1 TRBV7-9 TGTGCCAGCAGCTTAGAGGACAGGGGGCTTCGAGCTTTCTTT CASSLEDRGLRAFF
TRBJ1-1 NA NA TRBV30 TGTGCCTGGAGATTTAACAGTAGATTCATGAACACTGAAGCTTTCTTT CAWRFNSRFMNTEAFF
TRBJ1-1 NA NA TRBV4-1 TGCGCCAGCAGCCATAGGACAGCGAACACTGAAGCTTTCTTT CASSHRTANTEAFF
TRBJ2-2 NA TRBD1 TRBV10-3 TGTGCCATCAGTGAAAACAGGGGCGTCAAGGACCCCGGGGAGCTGTTTTTT CAISENRGVKDPGELFF
TRBJ2-5 NA TRBD1 TRBV2 TGTGCCACAGGGGGAGTGACAAAGGGAGAGACCCAGTACTTC CATGGVTKGETQYF
TRBJ1-3 NA TRBD1 TRBV5-1 TGCGCCAGCAGCTTGGGGACAGGGGACATGGCCGGAAACACCATATATTTT CASSLGTGDMAGNTIYF
TRBJ1-1 NA NA TRBV18 TGTGCCAGCTCACCCTATGACACTGAAGCTTTCTTT CASSPYDTEAFF
TRBJ2-2 NA TRBD1 TRBV9 TGTGCCAGCAGCGTAGGACAGGGAAGAACCGGGGAGCTGTTTTTT CASSVGQGRTGELFF
TRBJ1-2 NA NA TRBV16 TGTGCCAGCAGCCCCTCTACAGAGTTTGGCTACACCTTC CASSPSTEFGYTF
TRBJ1-3 NA NA TRBV6-5 TGTGCCAGCAGTAACAACGCAGGCTCTGGAAACACCATATATTTT CASSNNAGSGNTIYF
TRBJ1-1 NA NA TRBV24-1 TGTGCCACCAGTGATTCCAGGGTGAACACTGAAGCTTTCTTT CATSDSRVNTEAFF
TRBJ1-4 NA TRBD1 TRBV27 TGTGCCAGCAGTCCGCAGACAGGGGGCAGTGAAAAACTGTTTTTT CASSPQTGGSEKLFF
TRBJ2-4 NA TRBD1 TRBV2 TGTGCCAGCAGTATCCGGACAGGGGGAGCCAAAAACATTCAGTACTTC CASSIRTGGAKNIQYF
TRBJ2-3 NA NA TRBV6-5 TGTGCCAGCAGTTACTCCGGGGATGTAACAGATACGCAGTATTTT CASSYSGDVTDTQYF
TRBJ2-3 NA NA TRBV5-1 TGCGCCAGCAGTTCTCCGGGGGGCGCGGCGGATACGCAGTATTTT CASSSPGGAADTQYF
TRBJ1-2 NA NA TRBV4-3 TGCGCCAGCAGCCCGCGAGCTTCGGACAGCCTCGGCTACACCTTC CASSPRASDSLGYTF
TRBJ2-7 NA NA TRBV19 TGTGCCAGTAGTATAGTTGGCAGTCTGGAAGGGGGAAGCTCCTACGAGCAGTACTTC CASSIVGSLEGGSSYEQYF
TRBJ1-2 NA TRBD1 TRBV23-1 TGCGCCAGCAGTCCCCTGGGACAGGGATATGGCTACACCTTC CASSPLGQGYGYTF
TRBJ2-3 NA TRBD2 TRBV28 TGTGCCAGCAGTTTACGAGTAGCGGGGGATACGCAGTATTTT CASSLRVAGDTQYF
TRBJ1-5 NA NA TRBV29-1 TGCAGCGTTACAGGGCCCAATCAGCCCCAGCATTTT CSVTGPNQPQHF